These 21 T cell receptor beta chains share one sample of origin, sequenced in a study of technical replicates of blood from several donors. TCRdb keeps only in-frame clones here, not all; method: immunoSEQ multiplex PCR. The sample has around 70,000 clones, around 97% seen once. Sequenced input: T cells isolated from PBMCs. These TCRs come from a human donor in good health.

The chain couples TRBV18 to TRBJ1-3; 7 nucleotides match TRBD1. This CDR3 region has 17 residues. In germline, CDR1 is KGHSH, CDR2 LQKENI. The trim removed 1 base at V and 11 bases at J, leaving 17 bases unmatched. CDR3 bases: TGTGCCAGCTCACCACAATTCGGGGACAGCGGAGGTGATGCCATATATTTT. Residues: CASSPQFGDSGGDAIYF.

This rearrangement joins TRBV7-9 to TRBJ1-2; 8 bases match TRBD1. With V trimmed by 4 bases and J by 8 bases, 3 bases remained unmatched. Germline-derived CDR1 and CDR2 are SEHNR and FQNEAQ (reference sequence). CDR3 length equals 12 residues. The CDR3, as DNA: TGTGCCAGCAGCTCAGACAGGGGCGGCTACACCTTC. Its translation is CASSSDRGGYTF. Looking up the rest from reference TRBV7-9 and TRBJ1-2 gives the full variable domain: DTGVSQNPRHKITKRGQNVTFRCDPISEHNRLYWYRQTLGQGPEFLTYFQNEAQLEKSRLLSDRFSAERPKGSFSTLEIQRTEQGDSAMYLCASSSDRGGYTFGSGTRLTVV.

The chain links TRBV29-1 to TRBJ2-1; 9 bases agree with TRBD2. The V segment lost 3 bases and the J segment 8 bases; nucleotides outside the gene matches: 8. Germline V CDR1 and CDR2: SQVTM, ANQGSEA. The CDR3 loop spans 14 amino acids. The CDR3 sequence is CSVDPGTSIHEQFF. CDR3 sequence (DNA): TGCAGCGTTGACCCGGGGACTAGCATCCATGAGCAGTTCTTC.

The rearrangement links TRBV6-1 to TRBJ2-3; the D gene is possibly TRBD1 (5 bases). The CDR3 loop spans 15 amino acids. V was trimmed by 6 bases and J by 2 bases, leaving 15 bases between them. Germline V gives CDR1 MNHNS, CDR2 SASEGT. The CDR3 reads CASRWTKTFTDTQYF. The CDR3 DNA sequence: TGTGCCAGCAGATGGACAAAAACTTTCACAGATACGCAGTATTTT.

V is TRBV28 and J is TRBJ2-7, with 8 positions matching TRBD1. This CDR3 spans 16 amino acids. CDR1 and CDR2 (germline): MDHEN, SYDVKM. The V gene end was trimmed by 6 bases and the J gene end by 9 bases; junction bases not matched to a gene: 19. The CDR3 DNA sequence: TGTGCCAGCAGCGACTTCCGATTAGAGGACAGGGCTGTGCAGTACTTC. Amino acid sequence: CASSDFRLEDRAVQYF. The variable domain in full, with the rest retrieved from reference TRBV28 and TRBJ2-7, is DVKVTQSSRYLVKRTGEKVFLECVQDMDHENMFWYRQDPGLGLRLIYFSYDVKMKEKGDIPEGYSVSREKKERFSLILESASTNQTSMYLCASSDFRLEDRAVQYFGPGTRLTVT.

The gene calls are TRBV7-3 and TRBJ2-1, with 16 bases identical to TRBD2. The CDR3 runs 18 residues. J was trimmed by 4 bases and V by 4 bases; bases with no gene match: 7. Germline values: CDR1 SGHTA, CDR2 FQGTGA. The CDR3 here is CASSSGTSGGAFYNEQFF. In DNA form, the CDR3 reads TGTGCCAGCAGCTCGGGGACTAGCGGGGGGGCCTTTTACAATGAGCAGTTCTTC.

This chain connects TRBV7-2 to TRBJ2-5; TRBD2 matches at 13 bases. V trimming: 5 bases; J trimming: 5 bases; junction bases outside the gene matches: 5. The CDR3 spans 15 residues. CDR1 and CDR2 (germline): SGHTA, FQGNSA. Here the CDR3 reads CASSTLAGGPETQYF. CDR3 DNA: TGTGCCAGCAGCACACTAGCGGGGGGGCCCGAGACCCAGTACTTC.

CDR3 DNA sequence: TGCGCCAGCAGCTTGGATTTAGCGGGTAATGGAAACACCATATATTTT. This gives the protein CASSLDLAGNGNTIYF. The rearrangement uses TRBV5-1 and TRBJ1-3, with D unclear. V was trimmed by 0 bases and J by 3 bases, leaving 13 bases between them. CDR1 and CDR2 (germline): SGHRS, YFSETQ. The CDR3 extends over 16 amino acids.

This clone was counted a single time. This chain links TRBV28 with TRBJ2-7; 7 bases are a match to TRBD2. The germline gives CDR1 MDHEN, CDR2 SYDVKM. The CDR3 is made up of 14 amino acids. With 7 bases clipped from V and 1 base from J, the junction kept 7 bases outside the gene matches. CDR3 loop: CASTEGGESYEQYF. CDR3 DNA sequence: TGTGCCAGCACCGAGGGAGGGGAGTCCTACGAGCAGTACTTC.

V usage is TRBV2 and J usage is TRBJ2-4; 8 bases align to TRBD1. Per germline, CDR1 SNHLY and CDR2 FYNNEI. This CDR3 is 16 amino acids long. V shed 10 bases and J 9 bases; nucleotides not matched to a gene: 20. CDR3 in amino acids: CATQIDRGHLGGIQYF. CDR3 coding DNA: TGTGCCACCCAGATAGACAGGGGCCATTTAGGGGGCATTCAGTACTTC.

The CDR3 spells CASSPGDSAYEQYF. Here the CDR3 DNA reads TGCGCCAGCAGCCCTGGGGACAGTGCCTACGAGCAGTACTTC. The V and J genes are TRBV5-1 and TRBJ2-7; TRBD1 agrees at 7 bases. The CDR3 runs to 14 residues. The germline CDR1 and CDR2 sequences are SGHRS and YFSETQ. With 4 bases clipped from V and 2 bases from J, the junction kept 6 bases outside the gene matches.

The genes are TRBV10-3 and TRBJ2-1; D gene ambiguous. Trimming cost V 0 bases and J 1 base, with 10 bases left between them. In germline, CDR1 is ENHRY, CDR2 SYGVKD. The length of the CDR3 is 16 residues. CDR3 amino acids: CAISESVGVSYNEQFF. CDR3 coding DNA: TGTGCCATCAGTGAGTCGGTTGGAGTGTCCTACAATGAGCAGTTCTTC.

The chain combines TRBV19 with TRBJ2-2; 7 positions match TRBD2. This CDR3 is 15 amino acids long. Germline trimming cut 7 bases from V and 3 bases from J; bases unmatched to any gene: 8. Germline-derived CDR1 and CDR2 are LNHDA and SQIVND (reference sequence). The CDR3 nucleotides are TGTGCCAGTACCACTATAGCGGGTCACACCGGGGAGCTGTTTTTT. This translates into CASTTIAGHTGELFF.

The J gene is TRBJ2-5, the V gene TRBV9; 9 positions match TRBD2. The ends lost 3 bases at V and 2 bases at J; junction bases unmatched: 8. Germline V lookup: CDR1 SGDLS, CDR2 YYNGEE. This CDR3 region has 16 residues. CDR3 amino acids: CASSAYPSGDQETQYF. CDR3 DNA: TGTGCCAGCAGCGCCTACCCTAGCGGGGATCAAGAGACCCAGTACTTC.

CDR3 in DNA: TGTGCCAGCAGCCCCAGGCAACTAGCGGAGAACTACAATGAGCAGTTCTTC. This encodes CASSPRQLAENYNEQFF. This chain connects TRBV7-9 to TRBJ2-1, with 8 nucleotides matching TRBD2. The CDR3 extends over 17 amino acids. Per germline, CDR1 SEHNR and CDR2 FQNEAQ (reference sequence). The V segment lost 5 bases and the J segment 3 bases; nucleotides outside the gene matches: 12. Together with reference TRBV7-9 and TRBJ2-1, the CDR3 gives the full variable domain: DTGVSQNPRHKITKRGQNVTFRCDPISEHNRLYWYRQTLGQGPEFLTYFQNEAQLEKSRLLSDRFSAERPKGSFSTLEIQRTEQGDSAMYLCASSPRQLAENYNEQFFGPGTRLTVL.

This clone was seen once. CDR3 DNA sequence: TGCGCCAGCAGTGAAAAGGGGATTGGATCTTACGAGCAGTACTTC. Translation gives CASSEKGIGSYEQYF. The chain is built from TRBV10-1 and TRBJ2-7, with D tentatively TRBD1 (5 bases). Trimming shortened V by 3 bases and J by 4 bases, and 16 bases separated the two germline ends. Germline CDR1 and CDR2: WNHNN and SYGVQD (reference sequence). The CDR3 runs 15 residues.

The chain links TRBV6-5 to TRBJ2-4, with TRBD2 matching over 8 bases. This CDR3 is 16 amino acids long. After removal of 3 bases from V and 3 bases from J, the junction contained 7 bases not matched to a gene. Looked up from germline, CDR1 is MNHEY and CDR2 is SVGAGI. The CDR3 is CASSYGVAGGKNIQYF. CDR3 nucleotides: TGTGCCAGCAGTTATGGGGTGGCGGGGGGCAAAAACATTCAGTACTTC.

The CDR3 bases are TGTGCCAGCAGCCAGAACCTACAGGGGGCCCTTTACAATGAGCAGTTCTTC. Its translation is CASSQNLQGALYNEQFF. The rearrangement links TRBV7-3 to TRBJ2-1, with 9 bases matching TRBD1. V shed 5 bases, J shed 4 bases, and the junction held 12 bases outside the gene matches. This CDR3 region has 17 residues. CDR1 is SGHTA, CDR2 FQGTGA, per germline.

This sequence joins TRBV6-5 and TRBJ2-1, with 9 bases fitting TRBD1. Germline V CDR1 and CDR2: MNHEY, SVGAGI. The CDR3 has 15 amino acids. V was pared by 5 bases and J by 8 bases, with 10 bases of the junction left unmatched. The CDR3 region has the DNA TGTGCCAGCAGTCCAGGGGGGACAGGGCGCCATGAGCAGTTCTTC. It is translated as CASSPGGTGRHEQFF.

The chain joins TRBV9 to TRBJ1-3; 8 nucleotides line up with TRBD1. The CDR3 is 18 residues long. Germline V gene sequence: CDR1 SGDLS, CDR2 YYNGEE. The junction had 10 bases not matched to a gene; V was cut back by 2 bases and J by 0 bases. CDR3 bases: TGTGCCAGCAGCGTGAGCATTGGACAGGGCAACTCTGGAAACACCATATATTTT. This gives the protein CASSVSIGQGNSGNTIYF.

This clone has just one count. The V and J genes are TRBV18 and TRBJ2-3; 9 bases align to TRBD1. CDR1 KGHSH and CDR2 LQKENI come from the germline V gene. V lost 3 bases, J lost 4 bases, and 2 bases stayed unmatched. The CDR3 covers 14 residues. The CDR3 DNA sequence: TGTGCCAGCTCACCGGGACAGGGTTCAGATACGCAGTATTTT. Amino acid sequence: CASSPGQGSDTQYF.